The rows below give T cell receptor beta chains drawn from one sample of a study of cytotoxic CD8 clonotypes in ibrutinib-treated CLL. The table came from immunoSEQ multiplex PCR; TCRdb's copy has only in-frame clones and leaves some out. The data contain tens of thousands of clones, about two thirds of them singletons. Sequences were derived from PBMCs, sampled after 12 months of ibrutinib treatment. All receptors derive from a human donor with chronic lymphocytic leukemia. Both conserved end residues are part of each CDR3. Each record gives: V gene, CDR3 protein.

TRBV30,CAWNRVTNEKLFF
TRBV11-3,CASSLTGVSTGELFF
TRBV10-1,CASSETRPYEQYF
TRBV7-9,CASRTLRGTGNTIYF
TRBV6-1,CASSDPAGYGYTF
TRBV5-6,CASSFPGLANTGELFF
TRBV7-9,CASSSRTSIEETQYF
TRBV6-5,CASRDGSYQPQHF
TRBV7-2,CASSSAQGSYNEQFF
TRBV20-1,CSATSNEQFF
TRBV6-6,CASSSSGGNQPQHF
TRBV4-1,CASSPAGTINQPQHF
TRBV7-2,CASSLGGVANQPQHF
TRBV28,CASREGTVQETQYF
TRBV29-1,CSVKRTGAYEQYF
TRBV19,CASRDVTGGESQPQHF
TRBV11-2,CASSISSGTGGNQPQHF
TRBV29-1,CSVLGHGSGNTIYF
TRBV28,CASSSVQGKGTDTQYF
TRBV18,CASSPLQKAQGAYEQYF
TRBV7-9,CASSLGGPVQYF
TRBV30,CAWTYDKTSSQFF
TRBV10-3,CAIKGRGDTEAFF
TRBV6-4,CASSEGHAGGNEQFF
TRBV19,CASSIGPQIPGEQFF
TRBV11-2,CASSPRGVYSGANVLTF
TRBV9,CASSVVPASSGNTIYF
TRBV19,CASSGIPGGSYGYTF
TRBV1,CTSSQGSHHQPQHF
TRBV5-6,CASSLSGTYEQYF
TRBV7-9,CASSLEGYPSTDTQYF
TRBV14,CASSQGGWDTQYF
TRBV19,CASSIVSGAGNEQFF
TRBV7-2,CASSLQRRRVDGYTF
TRBV10-3,CAISEVGGASGANVLTF
TRBV7-2,CASSRSEGANSPLHF
TRBV4-2,CASSQEVSSGNTIYF
TRBV6-1,CASSEAGTRNPYEQYF
TRBV27,CASRQNTEAFF
TRBV21-1,CASSKVIGDHEQYF
TRBV2,CASRGRGGYTF
TRBV6-1,CASSEVGATNEKLFF
TRBV5-1,CASSLALGHPNEKLFF
TRBV28,CASSFGSGAGTDTQYF
TRBV6-5,CASSYDQGKSGNTIYF
TRBV30,CAWTTGRMNTEAFF
TRBV28,CATLYSIVNEQFF
TRBV6-1,CASSPNRGGGYEQYF
TRBV4-1,CASSQLPTGGAYNEQFF
TRBV27,CASSLKGGNYGYTF
TRBV4-3,CASSQVLGYGYTF
TRBV29-1,CSVLLQGLYGYTF
TRBV19,CASRYWAGQGNTEAFF
TRBV7-2,CASRRGPGQGTEAFF
TRBV19,CASSIPPGVGYGYTF
TRBV6-4,CASSSGHTNTGELFF
TRBV11-2,CASSPLHSTDTQYF